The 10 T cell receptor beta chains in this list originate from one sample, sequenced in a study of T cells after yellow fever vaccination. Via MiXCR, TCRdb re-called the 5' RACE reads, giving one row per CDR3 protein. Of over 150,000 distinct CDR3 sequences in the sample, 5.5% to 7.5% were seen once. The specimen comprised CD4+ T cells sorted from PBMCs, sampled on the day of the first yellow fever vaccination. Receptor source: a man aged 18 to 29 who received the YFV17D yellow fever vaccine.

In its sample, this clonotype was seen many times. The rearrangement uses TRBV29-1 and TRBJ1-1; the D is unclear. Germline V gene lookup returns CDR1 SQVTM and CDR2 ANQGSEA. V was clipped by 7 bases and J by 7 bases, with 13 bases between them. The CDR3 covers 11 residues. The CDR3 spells CSAARTGEAFF. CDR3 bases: TGCAGCGCAGCTCGGACGGGTGAAGCTTTCTTT.

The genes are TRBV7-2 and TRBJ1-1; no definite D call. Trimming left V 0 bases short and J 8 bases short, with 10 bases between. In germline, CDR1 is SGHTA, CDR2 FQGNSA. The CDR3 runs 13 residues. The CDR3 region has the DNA TGTGCCAGCAGCTTAGCGCGAGGAAACGAAGCTTTCTTT. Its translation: CASSLARGNEAFF. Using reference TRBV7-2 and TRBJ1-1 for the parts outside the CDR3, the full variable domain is GAGVSQSPSNKVTEKGKDVELRCDPISGHTALYWYRQSLGQGLEFLIYFQGNSAPDKSGLPSDRFSAERTGGSVSTLTIQRTQQEDSAVYLCASSLARGNEAFFGQGTRLTVV.

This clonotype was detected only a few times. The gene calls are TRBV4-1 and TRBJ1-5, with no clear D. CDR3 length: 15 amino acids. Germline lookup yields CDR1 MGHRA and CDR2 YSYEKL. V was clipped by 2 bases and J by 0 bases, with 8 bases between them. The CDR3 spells CASSQTHYSNQPQHF. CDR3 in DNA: TGCGCCAGCAGCCAAACACACTATAGCAATCAGCCCCAGCATTTT.

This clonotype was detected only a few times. CDR3 sequence reads: CAIKAGFSTDSPLHF. CDR3 coding DNA: TGTGCCATCAAGGCGGGGTTTTCTACGGATTCACCCCTCCACTTT. The chain links TRBV10-3 to TRBJ1-6; D is ambiguous. This CDR3 is built from 15 residues. The V and J ends lost 7 bases and 8 bases respectively, with 18 bases between them. Per the germline V gene, CDR1 is ENHRY and CDR2 is SYGVKD.

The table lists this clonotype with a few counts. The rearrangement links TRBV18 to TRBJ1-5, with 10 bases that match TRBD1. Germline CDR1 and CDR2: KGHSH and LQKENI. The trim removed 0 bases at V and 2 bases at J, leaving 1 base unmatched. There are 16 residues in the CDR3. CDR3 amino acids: CASSPPDRGGNQPQHF. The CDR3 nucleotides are TGTGCCAGCTCACCACCGGACAGGGGGGGCAATCAGCCCCAGCATTTT.

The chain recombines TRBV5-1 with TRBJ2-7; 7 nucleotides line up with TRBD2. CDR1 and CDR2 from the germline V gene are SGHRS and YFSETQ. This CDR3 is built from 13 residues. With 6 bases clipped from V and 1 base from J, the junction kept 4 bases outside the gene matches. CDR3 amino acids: CASIASGSYEQYF. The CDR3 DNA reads TGCGCCAGCATTGCTAGCGGTTCCTACGAGCAGTACTTC.

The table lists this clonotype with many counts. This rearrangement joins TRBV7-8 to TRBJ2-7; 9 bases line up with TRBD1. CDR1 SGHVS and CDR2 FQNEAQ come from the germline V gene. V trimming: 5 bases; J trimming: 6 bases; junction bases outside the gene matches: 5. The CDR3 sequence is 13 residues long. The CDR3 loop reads CASSRDREGEQYV. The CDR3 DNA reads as TGTGCCAGCAGCCGGGACAGGGAGGGCGAGCAGTACGTC.

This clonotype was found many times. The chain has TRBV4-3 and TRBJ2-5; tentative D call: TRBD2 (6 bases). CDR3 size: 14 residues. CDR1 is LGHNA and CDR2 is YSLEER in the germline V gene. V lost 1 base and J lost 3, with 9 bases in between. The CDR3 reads CASSQVGGKETQYF. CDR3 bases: TGCGCCAGCAGCCAAGTTGGGGGGAAAGAGACCCAGTACTTC.

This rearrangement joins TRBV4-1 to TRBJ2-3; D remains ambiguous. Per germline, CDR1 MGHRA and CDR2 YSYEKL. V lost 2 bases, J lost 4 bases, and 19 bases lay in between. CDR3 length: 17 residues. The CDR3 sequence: CASSQLPIAAPPDTQYF. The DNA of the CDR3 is TGCGCCAGCAGCCAACTCCCGATAGCTGCCCCCCCAGATACGCAGTATTTT.

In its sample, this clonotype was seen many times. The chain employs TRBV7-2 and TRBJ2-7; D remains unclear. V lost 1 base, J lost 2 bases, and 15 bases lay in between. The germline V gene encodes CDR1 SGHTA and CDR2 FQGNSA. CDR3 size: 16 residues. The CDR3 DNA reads TGTGCCAGCAGCTTAGGTTCTTACAGAGGAACCTACGAGCAGTACTTC. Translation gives CASSLGSYRGTYEQYF.